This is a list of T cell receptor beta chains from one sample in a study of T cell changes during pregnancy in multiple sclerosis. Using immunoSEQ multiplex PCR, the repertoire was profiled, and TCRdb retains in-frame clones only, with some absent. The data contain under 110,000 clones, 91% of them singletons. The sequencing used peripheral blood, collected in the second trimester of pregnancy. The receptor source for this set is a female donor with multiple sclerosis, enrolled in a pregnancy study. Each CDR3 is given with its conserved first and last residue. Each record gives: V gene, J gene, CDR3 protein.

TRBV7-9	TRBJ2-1	CASSPVLGQGSRSYNEQFF
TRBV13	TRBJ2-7	CASSFRDRPEQYF
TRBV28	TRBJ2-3	CASSLTTGSSTDTQYF
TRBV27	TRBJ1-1	CASSSRGSTEAFF
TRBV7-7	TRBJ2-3	CASSLRTGADTQYF
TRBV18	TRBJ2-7	CASSPPGLAGVGEQYF
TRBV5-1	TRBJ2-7	CASSLTAGTGHEQYF
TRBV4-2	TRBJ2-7	CASSQEEDSLYEQYF
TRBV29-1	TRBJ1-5	CSVGGINQPQHF
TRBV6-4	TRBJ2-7	CASSEPGQTYEQYF
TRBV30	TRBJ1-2	CAWSPPEQRDYGYTF
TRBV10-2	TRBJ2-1	CASSAGGRREQFF
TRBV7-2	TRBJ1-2	CASSLPRGYGYTF
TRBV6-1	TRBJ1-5	CASGAGRQPQHF
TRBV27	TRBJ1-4	CASSFLDRVGGELFF
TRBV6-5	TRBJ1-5	CASSTTGMPDQPQHF
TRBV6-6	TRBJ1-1	CASSSPLNTEAFF
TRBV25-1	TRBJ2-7	CASSEYTGQGIHEQYF
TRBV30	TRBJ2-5	CAWSVQFIPGETQYF
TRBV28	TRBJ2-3	CASSRGGTDTQYF
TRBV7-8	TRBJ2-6	CASSLAGQGSGANVLTF
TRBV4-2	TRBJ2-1	CASSPQRTSGMKKYNEQFF
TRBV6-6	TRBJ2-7	CASSSGRDRGYEQYF
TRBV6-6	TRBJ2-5	CASSFGLAKETQYF
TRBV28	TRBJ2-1	CASSLISGGQFF
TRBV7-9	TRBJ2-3	CASSLVSSGDGTDTQYF
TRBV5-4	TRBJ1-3	CASSFGRRGNTIYF
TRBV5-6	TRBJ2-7	CASSMGGVYEQYF
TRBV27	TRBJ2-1	CASSFSGVSSYNEQFF
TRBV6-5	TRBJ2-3	CASSYNRMSGDTQYF
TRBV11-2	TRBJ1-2	CASSFSNYGYTF
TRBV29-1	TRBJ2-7	CSVIQTVAPSYEQYF
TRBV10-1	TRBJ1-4	CASSEQGTNEKLFF
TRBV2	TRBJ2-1	CASVSGTNFNNEQFF
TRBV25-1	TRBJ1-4	CASSKQGVANEKLFF
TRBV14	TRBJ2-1	CASSQLGTGGTQFF
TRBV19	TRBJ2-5	CASSGPLAAQETQYF
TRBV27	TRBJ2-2	CASSPQLAGVRDTGELFF
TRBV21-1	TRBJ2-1	CASSKASGRGYNEQFF
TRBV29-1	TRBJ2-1	CSVEIGLAGYNEQFF
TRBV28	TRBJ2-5	CASIPSLLRGLQETQYF
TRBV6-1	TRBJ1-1	CASPRIGNLNAFF